Below, 22 T cell receptor beta chains from the same sample are listed, as sequenced in a study of blood T cell repertoires in COVID-19. TCRdb's copy holds only in-frame clones and misses some; the assay was immunoSEQ multiplex PCR. The sample has about 75,000 clones, approximately 74% seen once. Sequencing was done on a sample of peripheral blood. Every receptor here comes from a human donor with acute or convalescent COVID-19. The donor label of this sample is uncertain.

V and J are TRBV6-5 and TRBJ1-6; TRBD1 is a possible D gene (6 bases). Trimming stripped 7 bases from V and 5 bases from J, with 9 bases between. Germline CDR1 and CDR2: MNHEY and SVGAGI. This CDR3 has 13 residues. The CDR3 coding sequence is TGTGCCAGCAATAACAGGGATAATTCACCCCTCCACTTT. The encoded protein is CASNNRDNSPLHF.

The chain joins TRBV5-6 to TRBJ2-1; 11 nucleotides align to TRBD2. V was clipped by 4 bases and J by 6 bases; unmatched bases: 9. In germline, CDR1 is SGHDT, CDR2 YYEEEE. This CDR3 spans 16 amino acids. Here the CDR3 reads CASSVLGSGRANEQFF. In DNA form, the CDR3 reads TGTGCCAGCAGCGTGTTGGGTAGCGGGAGGGCCAATGAGCAGTTCTTC.

The gene calls are TRBV28 and TRBJ1-2; D might be TRBD1 (6 bases). The germline V and J ends were trimmed by 10 bases and 3 bases, with 21 bases remaining between them. In germline, CDR1 is MDHEN, CDR2 SYDVKM. This CDR3 is 15 amino acids long. CDR3 nucleotides: TGTGCCACTACGAACGTAGGGGGAATCCACTATGGCTACACCTTC. It translates to CATTNVGGIHYGYTF.

The chain carries TRBV28 and TRBJ1-5; 10 bases fit TRBD1. Germline V gives CDR1 MDHEN, CDR2 SYDVKM. The CDR3 totals 14 residues. The J segment lost 4 bases and the V segment lost 6 bases, leaving 3 bases of the junction unmatched. The CDR3 here is CASRTDRGNQPQHF. DNA for the CDR3: TGTGCCAGCAGGACGGACAGGGGGAATCAGCCCCAGCATTTT.

In its sample, this clone was seen a few times. The chain combines TRBV3-1 (or the pseudogene TRBV3-2) with TRBJ2-3; possible D gene TRBD1, 6 bases. V shed 1 base and J shed 6 bases, with 14 bases lying between them. CDR1 is LGHDT, CDR2 YNNKEL, per germline (reference sequence). The CDR3 extends over 15 amino acids. The CDR3 nucleotides read TGTGCCAGCAGCCAAGCGTCAGGGGCTGGGGATACGCAGTATTTT. Its translation is CASSQASGAGDTQYF.

The gene calls are TRBV7-9 and TRBJ2-1; 10 bases map to TRBD2. V shed 7 bases, J shed 9 bases, and the junction held 21 bases outside the gene matches. Germline V gives CDR1 SEHNR, CDR2 FQNEAQ (reference sequence). The CDR3 extends over 18 amino acids. The chain's CDR3 is CASIRQGAGGSGRSEQFF. In DNA form, the CDR3 reads TGTGCCAGCATACGGCAGGGGGCCGGGGGTAGCGGGAGGTCTGAGCAGTTCTTC.

The chain joins TRBV3-1 (or the pseudogene TRBV3-2) to TRBJ1-1, with unresolved D. Germline CDR1 is LGHDT and CDR2 is YNNKEL (reference sequence). This CDR3 region has 14 residues. With 1 base removed from V and 1 base from J, the gap between germline ends came to 7 bases. CDR3 nucleotides: TGTGCCAGCAGCCAAGTTGGGCCGAACACTGAAGCTTTCTTT. Protein sequence: CASSQVGPNTEAFF.

The chain carries TRBV3-1 (or the pseudogene TRBV3-2) and TRBJ2-2; maybe TRBD2 (6 bases). Per the germline V gene, CDR1 is LGHDT and CDR2 is YNNKEL (reference sequence). The CDR3 is made up of 14 amino acids. The V gene lost 3 bases and the J gene lost 7 bases, with 12 bases spanning the gap. CDR3: CASSQVGGIGELFF. DNA for the CDR3: TGTGCCAGCAGCCAGGTGGGGGGAATCGGGGAGCTGTTTTTT.

This sequence joins TRBV6-2 or TRBV6-3 and TRBJ2-7; TRBD2 agrees at 7 bases. V dropped 0 bases and J dropped 4; count of bases not matched to a gene: 6. The CDR3 is made up of 15 amino acids. The germline gives CDR1 MNHEY, CDR2 SVGEGT. CDR3 nucleotide sequence: TGTGCCAGCAGTTACTCGGAATTAGCGGGTTACGAGCAGTACTTC. Its protein is CASSYSELAGYEQYF.

This clone was seen only a few times. The chain is built from TRBV18 and TRBJ2-7; TRBD2 might be the D (6 bases). CDR3 size: 16 residues. V was trimmed by 5 bases and J by 6 bases, leaving 23 bases between them. CDR1 and CDR2 from the germline V gene are KGHSH and LQKENI. The CDR3 coding sequence is TGTGCCAGCTCAACACTTCATTCGGGAGTAGGGAGCGAGCAGTACTTC. Encoded protein: CASSTLHSGVGSEQYF.

The rearrangement joins TRBV28 to TRBJ1-2; a weak D match, TRBD1 (5 bases). Trimming took 5 bases from V and 7 from J, leaving 20 bases between them. Germline lookup yields CDR1 MDHEN and CDR2 SYDVKM. The CDR3 totals 15 residues. The chain's CDR3 is CASSLRVGGVGGYTF. CDR3 in DNA: TGTGCCAGCAGTCTCCGGGTGGGGGGAGTTGGTGGCTACACCTTC.

The gene calls are TRBV5-4 and TRBJ1-1, with 12 bases lining up with TRBD1. Germline CDR1 is SGHNT and CDR2 is YYREEE (reference sequence). V was clipped by 3 bases and J by 0 bases; unmatched bases: 3. The CDR3 is 16 amino acids. The CDR3 DNA reads TGTGCCAGCAGCTGGGACAGGGGGCGATTGAACACTGAAGCTTTCTTT. Its translation: CASSWDRGRLNTEAFF.

By sample share, this clone is medium-sized. CDR3 amino acids: CASSLTRGDSYEQYV. CDR3 sequence (DNA): TGTGCCAGCAGCTTAACCCGAGGTGACAGCTACGAGCAGTACGTC. This chain joins TRBV7-9 and TRBJ2-7; D possibly corresponds to TRBD1 (5 bases). The germline gives CDR1 SEHNR, CDR2 FQNEAQ (reference sequence). The CDR3 extends over 15 amino acids. V lost 2 bases and J lost 3, with 14 bases in between.

The rearrangement uses TRBV10-3 and TRBJ2-2, with D uncertain. Germline V gene data show CDR1 as ENHRY and CDR2 as SYGVKD. With 8 bases removed from V and 2 bases from J, the gap between germline ends came to 6 bases. The CDR3 sequence is 12 residues long. As DNA, the CDR3 is TGTGCCATCCGCGATAACACCGGGGAGCTGTTTTTT. Encoded protein: CAIRDNTGELFF.

The CDR3 DNA reads as TGTGCCAGCAGCTTCTTCTTAACAAGCGAGTCACCCCTCCACTTT. Protein sequence: CASSFFLTSESPLHF. The rearrangement uses TRBV7-2 and TRBJ1-6, with D unclear. V dropped 3 bases and J dropped 10 bases, with 16 bases sitting between them. The CDR3 runs 15 residues. The germline CDR1 and CDR2 sequences are SGHTA and FQGNSA.

The rearrangement links TRBV12-3 or TRBV12-4 to TRBJ1-1; 9 positions agree with TRBD1. After removal of 6 bases from V and 5 bases from J, the junction contained 4 bases not matched to a gene. The CDR3 runs to 13 residues. In DNA form, the CDR3 reads TGTGCCAGCAGCATAGACAGGGGGACTGAAGCTTTCTTT. Its protein product is CASSIDRGTEAFF.

CDR3 region: CASSLARGAQETQYF. CDR3 bases: TGTGCCAGCAGCTTGGCGCGGGGGGCCCAAGAGACCCAGTACTTC. This sequence joins TRBV5-4 and TRBJ2-5; TRBD2 agrees at 8 bases. The CDR3 contains 15 residues. CDR1 is SGHNT, CDR2 YYREEE, per germline (reference sequence). Losses at the gene ends were 0 bases for V and 1 base for J; bases not matched to a gene: 2.

V is TRBV30 and J is TRBJ1-2, with D maybe TRBD1 (6 bases). V gave up 4 bases and J gave up 5 bases, with 17 bases separating them. Germline CDR1 and CDR2: GTSNPN and SVGIG (reference sequence). The CDR3 is 14 amino acids. CDR3 DNA sequence: TGTGCCTGGACCGCCGGCGGGCAGGGGTATGGCTACACCTTC. Encoded protein: CAWTAGGQGYGYTF.

Details on this clone: It may be a read error: a sequence one base away is much more abundant. The chain carries TRBV11-2 and TRBJ1-5; TRBD1 might be the D (6 bases). CDR1 and CDR2 (germline): SGHAT, FQNNGV. The CDR3 has 15 amino acids. Trimming shortened V by 3 bases and J by 0 bases, and 9 bases separated the two germline ends. CDR3 in DNA: TGTGCCAGCAGCTTGGGCAGGGGTAGCAATCAGCCCCAGCATTTT. As protein: CASSLGRGSNQPQHF.

A single count supports this clone. The J gene is TRBJ2-1, the V gene TRBV11-2; D is possibly TRBD2 (6 bases). This CDR3 comprises 14 residues. Trimming took 0 bases from V and 6 from J, leaving 9 bases between them. Per germline, CDR1 SGHAT and CDR2 FQNNGV. The CDR3 is CASSLEVGGNEQFF. In DNA, the CDR3 is TGTGCCAGCAGCTTAGAAGTGGGGGGCAATGAGCAGTTCTTC.

The V call is TRBV6-5, the J call TRBJ2-1, with TRBD2 matching over 7 bases. This CDR3 has 15 residues. V was clipped by 4 bases and J by 2 bases; unmatched bases: 5. Germline V gene sequence: CDR1 MNHEY, CDR2 SVGAGI. CDR3 sequence: CASSSGTTTYNEQFF. The CDR3 region has the DNA TGTGCCAGCAGTTCCGGGACTACTACCTACAATGAGCAGTTCTTC.

This chain joins TRBV18 and TRBJ1-5; D gene uncertain. This CDR3 spans 13 amino acids. V lost 5 bases and J lost 5, with 10 bases in between. Per the germline V gene, CDR1 is KGHSH and CDR2 is LQKENI. The CDR3: CASSSGPDQPQHF. CDR3 nucleotide sequence: TGTGCCAGCTCATCAGGTCCGGATCAGCCCCAGCATTTT.